What follows are 32 T cell receptor beta chains derived from one specimen sequenced in a study of blood T cell repertoires in COVID-19. The data were produced by immunoSEQ multiplex PCR, yet TCRdb's version contains in-frame clones alone and is incomplete. Among 450,000 or so clones, less than 95% were seen once, and the ten largest hold 0.6%. The sequenced material came from PBMCs or T cells enriched from blood (not recorded which). These receptors were obtained from a man aged 18 to 30 who had recovered from COVID-19.

V and J are TRBV5-1 and TRBJ2-2; 7 bases are a match to TRBD1. With 0 bases clipped from V and 6 bases from J, the junction kept 5 bases outside the gene matches. CDR1 is SGHRS, CDR2 YFSETQ, per germline. The CDR3 consists of 15 residues. The CDR3 reads CASSLGAGGPGELFF. The CDR3 DNA follows: TGCGCCAGCAGCTTGGGGGCAGGGGGACCCGGGGAGCTGTTTTTT.

The rearrangement joins TRBV11-2 to TRBJ2-2; D might be TRBD2 (6 bases). This CDR3 is built from 16 residues. V dropped 4 bases and J dropped 0 bases, with 12 bases sitting between them. Germline assignment: CDR1 SGHAT and CDR2 FQNNGV. Here the CDR3 DNA reads TGTGCCAGCAGCTCGTTGGGGGGAGCGAACACCGGGGAGCTGTTTTTT. As protein: CASSSLGGANTGELFF.

The chain links TRBV25-1 to TRBJ1-2, with D unresolved. V lost 3 bases, J lost 8 bases, and 19 bases lay in between. Germline assignment: CDR1 MGHDK and CDR2 SYGVNS. The CDR3 has 15 residues. In DNA, the CDR3 is TGTGCCAGCAGTGACCCTGTCCGTCCCCTAGGAGGCTACACCTTC. Its protein is CASSDPVRPLGGYTF.

CDR3 nucleotides: TGTGCCAGCAACGGGGAGGGTATGCAGCCCCAGCATTTT. Protein product: CASNGEGMQPQHF. This chain connects TRBV2 to TRBJ1-5; D gene uncertain. CDR3 length equals 13 residues. Germline V gene data show CDR1 as SNHLY and CDR2 as FYNNEI. V was clipped by 7 bases and J by 7 bases, with 14 bases between them.

The chain is built from TRBV28 and TRBJ2-7; 11 nucleotides match TRBD2. The CDR3 spans 15 residues. Germline V CDR1 and CDR2: MDHEN, SYDVKM. Unmatched junction bases numbered 6, after V lost 5 bases and J lost 3 bases. CDR3 nucleotides: TGTGCCAGCAGTGTTCTAGCGGGAGGCGGCTACGAGCAGTACTTC. Amino acids: CASSVLAGGGYEQYF.

V and J are TRBV9 and TRBJ1-6, with D perhaps matching TRBD1 (5 bases). Germline-derived CDR1 and CDR2 are SGDLS and YYNGEE. V was pared by 3 bases and J by 8 bases, with 9 bases between. The CDR3 length is 13 residues. The CDR3 here is CASSETGDSPLHF. DNA for the CDR3: TGTGCCAGCAGCGAAACAGGAGATTCACCCCTCCACTTT.

The CDR3 region has the DNA TGTGCCAGTAGTACCAGGGATAATTCACCCCTCCACTTT. Protein: CASSTRDNSPLHF. The chain recombines TRBV19 with TRBJ1-6, with D possibly matching TRBD1 (5 bases). Germline V lookup: CDR1 LNHDA, CDR2 SQIVND (reference sequence). V dropped 4 bases and J dropped 5 bases, with 6 bases sitting between them. The CDR3 has 13 amino acids.

This clone was seen only once. The chain joins TRBV25-1 to TRBJ2-2; D gene uncertain. This CDR3 region has 14 residues. Germline V gene lookup returns CDR1 MGHDK and CDR2 SYGVNS. Trimming removed 5 bases at V and 8 bases at J, with 15 bases between. The CDR3 DNA follows: TGTGCCAGCAGTCCACCCCGACCCGGGGGGGAGCTGTTTTTT. Translated, it gives CASSPPRPGGELFF.

The chain links TRBV6-7 to TRBJ1-2; D possibly corresponds to TRBD1 (6 bases). TRBV6-7 is treated as an ORF (open reading frame) with a function not yet certain. This CDR3 region has 14 residues. The V gene lost 7 bases and the J gene lost 2 bases, with 14 bases spanning the gap. CDR3 sequence (DNA): TGTGCCAGCACTAAGGGCCAGGGGAACTATGGCTACACCTTC. Residues: CASTKGQGNYGYTF.

This clone has just one count. The DNA for the CDR3 is TGTGCCAGCAGTGAATCGGGGGAAGAGACCCAGTACTTC. It translates to CASSESGEETQYF. V and J are TRBV6-1 and TRBJ2-5; weak D call: TRBD2 (6 bases). CDR3 length: 13 amino acids. Germline CDR1 reads MNHNS; CDR2 reads SASEGT. V lost 2 bases to trimming and J lost 3 bases, with 7 bases between them.

This clone showed up just once. This chain links TRBV6-5 with TRBJ1-2; D is possibly TRBD1 (6 bases). V dropped 6 bases and J dropped 2 bases, with 16 bases sitting between them. The CDR3 contains 15 residues. Looked up from germline, CDR1 is MNHEY and CDR2 is SVGAGI. CDR3 loop: CASSNRDLLNYGYTF. As DNA, the CDR3 is TGTGCCAGCAGCAACAGGGACCTTCTAAACTATGGCTACACCTTC.

The chain employs TRBV27 and TRBJ1-2; 7 nucleotides match TRBD1. The length of the CDR3 is 13 residues. Germline CDR1 and CDR2: MNHEY and SMNVEV (reference sequence). V gave up 2 bases and J gave up 7 bases; unmatched junction bases: 4. Here the CDR3 reads CASSLRQGFGYTF. DNA for the CDR3: TGTGCCAGCAGTTTACGACAGGGTTTTGGCTACACCTTC.

The chain carries TRBV6-2 or TRBV6-3 and TRBJ2-3; TRBD1 matches 8 bases. Trimming at V came to 5 bases and at J to 3 bases, leaving 7 bases not matched to a gene. CDR3 size: 15 residues. Germline V lookup: CDR1 MNHEY, CDR2 SVGEGT. The DNA for the CDR3 is TGTGCCAGCAGTAAAGGACAGGGTCTGACAGATACGCAGTATTTT. The encoded protein is CASSKGQGLTDTQYF.

The rearrangement links TRBV19 to TRBJ2-5; tentatively, D is TRBD1 (6 bases). The CDR3 totals 13 residues. The V gene lost 5 bases and the J gene lost 5 bases, with 12 bases spanning the gap. In germline, CDR1 is LNHDA, CDR2 SQIVND (reference sequence). In nucleotides, the CDR3 is TGTGCCAGTAGTGCAACAGGGCATGAGACCCAGTACTTC. Encoded protein: CASSATGHETQYF.

The chain recombines TRBV2 with TRBJ1-4, with 9 positions matching TRBD1. The CDR3 is made up of 14 amino acids. CDR1 is SNHLY, CDR2 FYNNEI, per germline. V trimming: 8 bases; J trimming: 8 bases; junction bases outside the gene matches: 9. This chain's CDR3 is CASVAGTGTEKLFF. In DNA form, the CDR3 reads TGTGCCAGCGTAGCCGGGACAGGGACGGAAAAACTGTTTTTT.

This rearrangement joins TRBV10-3 to TRBJ1-3; possibly TRBD1 for D (6 bases). Germline V gene lookup returns CDR1 ENHRY and CDR2 SYGVKD. Trimming shortened V by 6 bases and J by 1 base, and 13 bases separated the two germline ends. The CDR3 runs 15 residues. The CDR3 loop is CAIRQGLSSGNTIYF. In DNA, the CDR3 is TGTGCCATCAGACAGGGTCTCTCGTCTGGAAACACCATATATTTT.

This rearrangement joins TRBV5-6 to TRBJ1-4; no clear D. The V gene lost 0 bases and the J gene lost 7 bases, with 10 bases spanning the gap. Germline V gives CDR1 SGHDT, CDR2 YYEEEE. The CDR3 consists of 14 residues. This chain's CDR3 is CASSLGFMSEKLFF. The CDR3 bases are TGTGCCAGCAGCTTGGGGTTTATGAGTGAAAAACTGTTTTTT.

The chain links TRBV27 to TRBJ2-1; 7 bases are shared with TRBD2. CDR3 size: 17 residues. J was trimmed by 7 bases and V by 4 bases; bases with no gene match: 16. Germline V gene sequence: CDR1 MNHEY, CDR2 SMNVEV (reference sequence). This chain's CDR3 is CASSSFLLAGEGNEQFF. The CDR3 DNA reads TGTGCCAGCAGTTCATTCCTTCTTGCGGGAGAGGGGAATGAGCAGTTCTTC.

The CDR3 region is CASGAVNTEAFF. The CDR3 nucleotides read TGTGCTTCAGGGGCCGTGAACACTGAAGCTTTCTTT. This chain uses TRBV15 with TRBJ1-1, with D maybe TRBD1 (6 bases). CDR1 and CDR2 (germline): LNHNV, YYDKDF (reference sequence). The CDR3 contains 12 residues.

This rearrangement joins TRBV5-4 to TRBJ1-1; unclear D gene. V dropped 3 bases and J dropped 2 bases, with 17 bases sitting between them. CDR1 and CDR2 (germline): SGHNT, YYREEE (reference sequence). The CDR3 length is 16 residues. CDR3 bases: TGTGCCAGCAGCTCGGGGTACACAGCATACAACACTGAAGCTTTCTTT. Its translation: CASSSGYTAYNTEAFF.

The chain carries TRBV27 and TRBJ2-5, with 11 bases lining up with TRBD1. CDR3 size: 15 residues. The V and J ends lost 4 bases and 5 bases, in that order; junction bases with no gene match: 6. Germline V lookup: CDR1 MNHEY, CDR2 SMNVEV (reference sequence). The CDR3 DNA sequence: TGTGCCAGCAGTTCATGGACAGGGGGCTGGGAGACCCAGTACTTC. The encoded protein is CASSSWTGGWETQYF.

The rearrangement links TRBV27 to TRBJ2-7; D perhaps matches TRBD2 (5 bases). CDR1 MNHEY and CDR2 SMNVEV come from the germline V gene (reference sequence). Deletions cut 4 bases from V and 2 bases from J, with 15 bases between. The CDR3 runs to 15 residues. The DNA of the CDR3 is TGTGCCAGCAGTTCCGGACTGTCAAACACCTACGAGCAGTACTTC. It specifies CASSSGLSNTYEQYF.

This chain links TRBV28 with TRBJ2-3; TRBD1 aligns across 8 bases. The CDR3 contains 14 residues. Germline trimming cut 6 bases from V and 3 bases from J; bases unmatched to any gene: 5. Germline V gene sequence: CDR1 MDHEN, CDR2 SYDVKM. CDR3 bases: TGTGCCAGCAGGAGTACAGGGGGGACAGATACGCAGTATTTT. Protein sequence: CASRSTGGTDTQYF.

This clone appeared once. This rearrangement joins TRBV27 to TRBJ1-2; D unresolved. The CDR3 is 9 residues long. Between the trimmed V and J ends, which lost 8 bases and 8 bases, there was a span of 6 bases. Looked up from germline, CDR1 is MNHEY and CDR2 is SMNVEV (reference sequence). DNA for the CDR3: TGTGCCAGCGCGGAAGGCTACACCTTC. Translating gives CASAEGYTF.

In DNA, the CDR3 is TGTGCCAGCACCAGGGGGGACAGGGCTCGGGCCCAGCCCCAGCATTTT. Translated, it gives CASTRGDRARAQPQHF. The chain uses TRBV6-6 and TRBJ1-5; 9 bases agree with TRBD1. V was clipped by 7 bases and J by 7 bases; unmatched bases: 14. Germline lookup yields CDR1 MNHNY and CDR2 SVGAGI (reference sequence). This CDR3 comprises 16 residues.

The chain joins TRBV18 to TRBJ2-1, with 10 bases identical to TRBD1. Per germline, CDR1 KGHSH and CDR2 LQKENI. CDR3 length equals 15 residues. The trim removed 6 bases at V and 1 base at J, leaving 3 bases unmatched. DNA for the CDR3: TGTGCCAGCTCCCCGGGACAGGGGTCCTACAATGAGCAGTTCTTC. Translation gives CASSPGQGSYNEQFF.

The chain uses TRBV27 and TRBJ1-5; TRBD1 matches 10 bases. Trimming at V came to 3 bases and at J to 4 bases, leaving 6 bases not matched to a gene. This CDR3 region has 16 residues. Germline-derived CDR1 and CDR2 are MNHEY and SMNVEV (reference sequence). The CDR3 is CASSFRGTGENQPQHF. Written as DNA, the CDR3 is TGTGCCAGCAGTTTTAGGGGGACAGGGGAAAATCAGCCCCAGCATTTT.

This sequence joins TRBV3-1 (or the pseudogene TRBV3-2) and TRBJ1-3; maybe TRBD1 (5 bases). Germline lookup yields CDR1 LGHDT and CDR2 YNNKEL (reference sequence). The V end lost 4 bases, the J end lost 4 bases, and 23 bases lay between the germline ends. The CDR3 is 18 residues long. CDR3 amino acids: CASSPTRLRGSMGNTIYF. The CDR3, as DNA: TGTGCCAGCAGCCCAACTCGGCTCCGGGGGTCGATGGGAAACACCATATATTTT.

The table lists this clone with a count of one. J is TRBJ1-2 and V is TRBV5-1; 7 bases line up with TRBD1. The trim removed 3 bases at V and 10 bases at J, leaving 15 bases unmatched. Germline CDR1 reads SGHRS; CDR2 reads YFSETQ. The CDR3 contains 15 residues. As DNA, the CDR3 is TGCGCCAGCAGCTCACACAGGGGCGGGCGGGGAATCTACACCTTC. As protein: CASSSHRGGRGIYTF.

CDR3 nucleotides: TGCGCCAGCAGCTCCGGGACAGGGCGTTACAATGAGCAGTTCTTC. It encodes CASSSGTGRYNEQFF. The V call is TRBV5-1, the J call TRBJ2-1, with TRBD1 identical over 9 bases. CDR3 length equals 15 residues. Germline V gene data show CDR1 as SGHRS and CDR2 as YFSETQ. The junction had 5 bases not matched to a gene; V was cut back by 3 bases and J by 4 bases.

The genes are TRBV5-1 and TRBJ1-4; 7 nucleotides match TRBD1. The germline CDR1 and CDR2 sequences are SGHRS and YFSETQ. The CDR3 is 15 amino acids. Trimming removed 5 bases from V and 0 bases from J; junction bases left unmatched: 4. The CDR3 region is CASRDRVATNEKLFF. The CDR3 DNA sequence: TGCGCCAGCAGAGACAGGGTGGCAACTAATGAAAAACTGTTTTTT.

V usage is TRBV19 and J usage is TRBJ1-1; a weak D match, TRBD1 (5 bases). V lost 3 bases and J lost 0, with 14 bases in between. This CDR3 is built from 16 residues. The germline V gene has CDR1 LNHDA and CDR2 SQIVND (reference sequence). The CDR3 spells CASSISAGLMNTEAFF. The CDR3 DNA is TGTGCCAGTAGTATCAGTGCAGGGCTCATGAACACTGAAGCTTTCTTT. Combining the CDR3 with reference TRBV19 and TRBJ1-1 gives the whole variable domain DGGITQSPKYLFRKEGQNVTLSCEQNLNHDAMYWYRQDPGQGLRLIYYSQIVNDFQKGDIAEGYSVSREKKESFPLTVTSAQKNPTAFYLCASSISAGLMNTEAFFGQGTRLTVV.